This T cell receptor (beta chain) was profiled in a study of identical twins. This clonotype appeared a few times. Template switching added a universal primer site; cDNA carried unique molecular identifiers. Each CDR3 protein is one row after TCRdb ran MiXCR on the 5' RACE reads. The sample holds approximately 700,000 distinct CDR3 sequences, roughly 18% seen once. This same sample was also taken into another study, of T cells expressing NK-cell markers. That work contributes: Obtained from sorted CD3+CD56+NKG2C+, CD3+CD56+NKG2C- and CD3+CD56-NKG2C+ T cells were the TCR beta repertoires.

The sequence was collected from a woman aged 18-29 years in good health. Sequencing was done on a sample of PBMCs.

CDR3 nucleotide sequence: TGCAGCGTTAGGGACAACTACTTCAATGAGCAGTTCTTC. This sequence encodes CSVRDNYFNEQFF. V gene TRBV29-1 combines with J gene TRBJ2-1; weak D call: TRBD1 (6 bases). With 5 bases removed from V and 6 bases from J, the gap between germline ends came to 14 bases. The CDR3 contains 13 residues. Germline V gene sequence: CDR1 SQVTM, CDR2 ANQGSEA.